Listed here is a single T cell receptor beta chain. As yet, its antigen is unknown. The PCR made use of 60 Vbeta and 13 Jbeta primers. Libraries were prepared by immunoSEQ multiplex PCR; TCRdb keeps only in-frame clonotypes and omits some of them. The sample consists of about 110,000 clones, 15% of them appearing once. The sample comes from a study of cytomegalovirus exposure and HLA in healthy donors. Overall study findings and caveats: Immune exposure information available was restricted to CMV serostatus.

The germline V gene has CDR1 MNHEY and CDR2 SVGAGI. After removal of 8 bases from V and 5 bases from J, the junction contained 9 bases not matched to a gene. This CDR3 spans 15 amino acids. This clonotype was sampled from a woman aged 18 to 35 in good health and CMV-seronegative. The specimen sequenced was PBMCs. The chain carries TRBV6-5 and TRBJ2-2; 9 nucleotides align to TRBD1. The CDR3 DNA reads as TGTGCCAGCGGCAGGGGACAGGGAAGGACCGGGGAGCTGTTTTTT. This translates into CASGRGQGRTGELFF.